This TCR beta chain was retrieved from a study of blood T cells in healthy people across ages. Trimming removed 3 bases at V and 4 bases at J, with 12 bases between. The CDR3 has 13 residues. Germline values: CDR1 SQVTM, CDR2 ANQGSEA. Whenever a sample was processed, at least 7 million PBMCs were isolated. A single count supports this clonotype. Given a much more abundant clone one base away, this may be a read error. Next came a second PCR, run for about 6 to 11 cycles, which used a sample-barcoded 5' primer along with a J-beta primer mix. TCRdb used MiXCR to reprocess the 5' RACE reads, holding one entry per CDR3 protein. The sample lists around 1,500,000 distinct CDR3 sequences, roughly 28% occurring once.

The source material was blood. J is TRBJ1-2 and V is TRBV29-1; maybe TRBD1 (5 bases). This receptor was taken from a woman in her 30s in good health. The CDR3 loop is CSVDDRYSYGYTF. The CDR3 DNA is TGCAGCGTTGACGACAGATATTCCTATGGCTACACCTTC.